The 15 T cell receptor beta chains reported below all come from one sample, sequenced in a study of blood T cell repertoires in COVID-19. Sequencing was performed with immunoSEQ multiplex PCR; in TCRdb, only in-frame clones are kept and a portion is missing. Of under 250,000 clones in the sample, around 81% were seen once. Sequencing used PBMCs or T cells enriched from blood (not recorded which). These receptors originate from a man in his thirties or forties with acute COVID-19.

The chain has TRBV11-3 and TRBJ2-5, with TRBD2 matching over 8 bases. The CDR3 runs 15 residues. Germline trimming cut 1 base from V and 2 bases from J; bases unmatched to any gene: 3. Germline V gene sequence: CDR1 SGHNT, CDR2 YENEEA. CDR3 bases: TGTGCCAGCAGCTTAGCGGGGGGGCCTCAAGAGACCCAGTACTTC. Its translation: CASSLAGGPQETQYF.

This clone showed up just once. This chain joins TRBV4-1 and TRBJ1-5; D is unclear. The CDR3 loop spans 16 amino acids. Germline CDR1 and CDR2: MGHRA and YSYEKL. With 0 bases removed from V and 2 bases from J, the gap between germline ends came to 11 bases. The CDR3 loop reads CASSQETGSGNQPQHF. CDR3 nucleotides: TGCGCCAGCAGCCAAGAAACTGGGAGCGGCAATCAGCCCCAGCATTTT.

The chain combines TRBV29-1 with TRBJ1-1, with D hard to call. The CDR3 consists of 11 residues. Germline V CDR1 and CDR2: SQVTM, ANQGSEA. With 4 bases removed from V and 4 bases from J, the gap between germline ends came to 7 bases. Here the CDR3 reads CSVAPSTEAFF. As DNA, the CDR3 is TGCAGCGTTGCCCCATCCACTGAAGCTTTCTTT.

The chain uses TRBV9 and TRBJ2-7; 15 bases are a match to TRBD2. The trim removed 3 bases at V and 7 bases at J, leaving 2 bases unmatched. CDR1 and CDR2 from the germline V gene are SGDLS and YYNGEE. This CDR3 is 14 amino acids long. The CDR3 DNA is TGTGCCAGCAGCGGGACTAGCGGGGGGGCAGAGCAGTACTTC. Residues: CASSGTSGGAEQYF.

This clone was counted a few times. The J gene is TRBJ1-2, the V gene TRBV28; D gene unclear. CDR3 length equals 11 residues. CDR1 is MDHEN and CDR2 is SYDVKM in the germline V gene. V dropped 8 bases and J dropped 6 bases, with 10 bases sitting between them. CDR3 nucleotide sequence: TGTGCCAGCGGGGAGATCGATGGCTACACCTTC. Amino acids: CASGEIDGYTF.

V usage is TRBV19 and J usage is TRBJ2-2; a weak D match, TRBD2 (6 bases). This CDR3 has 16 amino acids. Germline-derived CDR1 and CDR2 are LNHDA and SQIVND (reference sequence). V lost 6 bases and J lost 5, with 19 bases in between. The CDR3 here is CASRPGVGVRTGELFF. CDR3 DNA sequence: TGTGCCAGTAGACCGGGGGTAGGGGTGCGGACCGGGGAGCTGTTTTTT.

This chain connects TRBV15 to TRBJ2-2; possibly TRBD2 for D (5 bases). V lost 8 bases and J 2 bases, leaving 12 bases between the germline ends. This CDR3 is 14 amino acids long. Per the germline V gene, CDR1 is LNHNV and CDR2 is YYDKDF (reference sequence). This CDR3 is CATSRGLNTGELFF. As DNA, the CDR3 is TGTGCCACCTCTCGCGGACTTAACACCGGGGAGCTGTTTTTT.

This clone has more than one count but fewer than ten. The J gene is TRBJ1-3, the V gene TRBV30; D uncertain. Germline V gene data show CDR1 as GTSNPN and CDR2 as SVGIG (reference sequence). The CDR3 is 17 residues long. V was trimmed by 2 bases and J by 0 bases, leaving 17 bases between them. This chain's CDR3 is CAWSRGTQTFSGNTIYF. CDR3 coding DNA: TGTGCCTGGAGTCGGGGAACACAAACCTTCTCTGGAAACACCATATATTTT.

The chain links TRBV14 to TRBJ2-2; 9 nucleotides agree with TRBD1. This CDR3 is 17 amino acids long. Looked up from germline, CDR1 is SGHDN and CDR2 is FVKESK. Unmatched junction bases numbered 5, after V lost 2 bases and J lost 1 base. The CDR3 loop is CASSQRRDRENTGELFF. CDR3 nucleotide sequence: TGTGCCAGCAGCCAACGCCGGGACAGGGAGAACACCGGGGAGCTGTTTTTT.

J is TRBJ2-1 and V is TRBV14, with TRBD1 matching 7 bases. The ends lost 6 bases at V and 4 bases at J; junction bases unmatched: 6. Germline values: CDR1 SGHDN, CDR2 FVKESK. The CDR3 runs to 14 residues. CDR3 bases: TGTGCCAGCAGACCGAACAGGGGATACAATGAGCAGTTCTTC. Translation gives CASRPNRGYNEQFF.

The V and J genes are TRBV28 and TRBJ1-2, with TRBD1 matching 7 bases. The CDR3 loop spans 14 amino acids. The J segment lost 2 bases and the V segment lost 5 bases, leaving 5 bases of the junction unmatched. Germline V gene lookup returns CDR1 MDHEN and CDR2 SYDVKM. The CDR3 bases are TGTGCCAGCAGTCCCTCACAGGGGAACTATGGCTACACCTTC. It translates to CASSPSQGNYGYTF.

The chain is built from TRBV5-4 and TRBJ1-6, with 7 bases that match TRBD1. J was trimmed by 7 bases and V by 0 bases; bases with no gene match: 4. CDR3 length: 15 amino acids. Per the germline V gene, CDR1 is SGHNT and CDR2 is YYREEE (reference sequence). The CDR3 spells CASSLEAGGNSPLHF. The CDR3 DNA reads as TGTGCCAGCAGCTTGGAGGCAGGGGGGAATTCACCCCTCCACTTT.

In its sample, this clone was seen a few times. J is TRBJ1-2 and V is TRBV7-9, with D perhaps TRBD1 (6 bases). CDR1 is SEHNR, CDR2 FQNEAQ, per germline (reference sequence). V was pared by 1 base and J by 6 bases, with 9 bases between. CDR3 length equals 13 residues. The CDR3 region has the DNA TGTGCCAGCAGCTTAGGACAGGTGCATGGCTACACCTTC. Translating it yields CASSLGQVHGYTF.

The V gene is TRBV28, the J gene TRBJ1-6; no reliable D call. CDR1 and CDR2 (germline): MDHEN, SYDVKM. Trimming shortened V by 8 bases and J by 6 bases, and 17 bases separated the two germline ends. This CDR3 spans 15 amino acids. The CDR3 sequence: CASGVVMGANSPLHF. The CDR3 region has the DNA TGTGCCAGCGGGGTAGTGATGGGAGCTAATTCACCCCTCCACTTT.

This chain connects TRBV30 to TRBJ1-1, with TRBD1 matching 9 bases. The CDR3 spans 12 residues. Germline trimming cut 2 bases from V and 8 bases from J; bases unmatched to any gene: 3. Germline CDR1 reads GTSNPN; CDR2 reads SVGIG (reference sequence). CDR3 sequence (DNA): TGTGCCTGGAGTCGACAGGGGGTAGAAGCTTTCTTT. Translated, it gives CAWSRQGVEAFF.